A selection of T cell receptor beta chains follows, all from one sample in a study of shared T cell receptors in the human thymus. This table comes from immunoSEQ multiplex PCR, and its TCRdb copy is limited to in-frame clones, with some not included. The sample yields over 450,000 clones, around three quarters seen once. This sample was also put to use in a study of human thymus T cells.

Sequencing was performed on thymocytes. These receptors all stem from a boy in the first two years of life with a congenital heart defect. CDR3s include the opening cysteine and the closing phenylalanine or tryptophan. A D gene is named only where the DNA matches it firmly. For some rows the clone size is stated as once, few or many, or as a class when expanded; others skip it.

V gene: TRBV28
J gene: TRBJ2-7
clone size: .
D gene: TRBD2
CDR3 DNA: TGTGCCAGCAGTTTACCGGGGATCACTAGCGGGACCTCCGAGCAGTACTTC
CDR3 protein: CASSLPGITSGTSEQYF

V gene: TRBV6-5
J gene: TRBJ2-3
clone size: .
D gene: TRBD2
CDR3 DNA: TGTGCCAGCAGTTACTTCCGGGGAGGGCCCACAGATACGCAGTATTTT
CDR3 protein: CASSYFRGGPTDTQYF

V gene: TRBV7-2
J gene: TRBJ2-7
clone size: few
D gene: TRBD1
CDR3 DNA: TGTGCCAGCAGCTCACGGACAGGGGGCTGCGAGCAGTACTTC
CDR3 protein: CASSSRTGGCEQYF

V gene: TRBV25-1
J gene: TRBJ1-1
clone size: few
D gene: .
CDR3 DNA: TGTGCCAGCAGTGAGGCATCGCAGGGCGTGAACACTGAAGCTTTCTTT
CDR3 protein: CASSEASQGVNTEAFF

V gene: TRBV28
J gene: TRBJ2-7
clone size: .
D gene: TRBD1
CDR3 DNA: TGTGCCAGCATACGGACAGGGATAGACGAGCAGTACTTC
CDR3 protein: CASIRTGIDEQYF

V gene: TRBV19
J gene: TRBJ1-1
clone size: .
D gene: .
CDR3 DNA: TGTGCCAGTTCGACAGTTATGAACACTGAAGCTTTCTTT
CDR3 protein: CASSTVMNTEAFF

V gene: TRBV6-1
J gene: TRBJ2-3
clone size: .
D gene: .
CDR3 DNA: TGTGCCAGCAGTGAGTACGGACTCCCTCCCTTCACAGATACGCAGTATTTT
CDR3 protein: CASSEYGLPPFTDTQYF

V gene: TRBV5-1
J gene: TRBJ2-1
clone size: .
D gene: .
CDR3 DNA: TGCGCCAGCAGCTCAACTAAAGATTTTTACAATGAGCAGTTCTTC
CDR3 protein: CASSSTKDFYNEQFF

V gene: TRBV4-3
J gene: TRBJ2-1
clone size: few
D gene: TRBD1
CDR3 DNA: TGCGCCAGCAGCCAAGATGATTTCGACAGGGCGCTCCACAATGAGCAGTTCTTC
CDR3 protein: CASSQDDFDRALHNEQFF

V gene: TRBV28
J gene: TRBJ2-7
clone size: .
D gene: .
CDR3 DNA: TGTGCCAGGGCTCTCCCCTACGAGCAGTACTTC
CDR3 protein: CARALPYEQYF

V gene: TRBV10-3
J gene: TRBJ2-1
clone size: once
D gene: TRBD2
CDR3 DNA: TGTGCCATCAGTGACAAAAGCGGGAGGGCCTTCAATGAGCAGTTCTTC
CDR3 protein: CAISDKSGRAFNEQFF

V gene: TRBV4-2
J gene: TRBJ2-7
clone size: .
D gene: .
CDR3 DNA: TGTGCCAGCAGCCAAGACCCTTCGGGACTTACCTACGAGCAGTACTTC
CDR3 protein: CASSQDPSGLTYEQYF

V gene: TRBV30
J gene: TRBJ2-1
clone size: .
D gene: TRBD2
CDR3 DNA: TGTGCCTGGAGGGGGACTAGACTCCATGAGCAGTTCTTC
CDR3 protein: CAWRGTRLHEQFF

V gene: TRBV19
J gene: TRBJ2-3
clone size: .
D gene: .
CDR3 DNA: TGTGCCAGTAGTATCCAGGGGGGTACAGATACGCAGTATTTT
CDR3 protein: CASSIQGGTDTQYF

V gene: TRBV10-3
J gene: TRBJ2-3
clone size: .
D gene: TRBD2
CDR3 DNA: TGTGCCATCAGTGCCTCTAGACTAGCGGGAGTATCTTGCACAGATACGCAGTATTTT
CDR3 protein: CAISASRLAGVSCTDTQYF

V gene: TRBV4-3
J gene: TRBJ1-3
clone size: .
D gene: .
CDR3 DNA: TGCGCCAGCAGCCAAGAAGGGGTGGGTGGAAACACCATATATTTT
CDR3 protein: CASSQEGVGGNTIYF

V gene: TRBV7-2
J gene: TRBJ2-3
clone size: .
D gene: TRBD2
CDR3 DNA: TGTGCCAGCAGCTCCTCAGCGGGAGACGAGCGTGGGCAGTATTTT
CDR3 protein: CASSSSAGDERGQYF

V gene: TRBV14
J gene: TRBJ1-4
clone size: .
D gene: .
CDR3 DNA: TGTGCCAGCAGCCAAGAACCACAGGGACCAACTAATGAAAAACTGTTTTTT
CDR3 protein: CASSQEPQGPTNEKLFF

V gene: TRBV14
J gene: TRBJ2-3
clone size: .
D gene: TRBD2
CDR3 DNA: TGTGCCAGCAGCCAAGGGGGGACTAGAGGGAACACAGATACGCAGTATTTT
CDR3 protein: CASSQGGTRGNTDTQYF

V gene: TRBV27
J gene: TRBJ2-7
clone size: .
D gene: TRBD2
CDR3 DNA: TGTGCCAGCAAGGGACTAGCGGGAGTCGAGCAGTACTTC
CDR3 protein: CASKGLAGVEQYF

V gene: TRBV2
J gene: TRBJ2-1
clone size: once
D gene: .
CDR3 DNA: TGTGCCAGCATGGGAGGTCTCTCCTACAATGAGCAGTTCTTC
CDR3 protein: CASMGGLSYNEQFF

V gene: TRBV7-7
J gene: TRBJ2-7
clone size: once
D gene: TRBD2
CDR3 DNA: TGTGCCAGCAGCTCTGCGGCGGGAGGCTCCTACGAGCAGTACTTC
CDR3 protein: CASSSAAGGSYEQYF

V gene: TRBV7-2
J gene: TRBJ2-1
clone size: .
D gene: .
CDR3 DNA: TGTGCCAGCAGCCTAGGGGACGCGGGGTCGAATGAGCAGTTCTTC
CDR3 protein: CASSLGDAGSNEQFF

V gene: TRBV5-8
J gene: TRBJ1-5
clone size: once
D gene: .
CDR3 DNA: TGTGCCAGCAGCTTGGAACAGGGCCGGCAGCCCCAGCATTTT
CDR3 protein: CASSLEQGRQPQHF

V gene: TRBV5-1
J gene: TRBJ2-2
clone size: .
D gene: TRBD2
CDR3 DNA: TGCGCCAGCAGCGGCGGGACTAGCGCCGGGGAGCTGTTTTTT
CDR3 protein: CASSGGTSAGELFF

V gene: TRBV28
J gene: TRBJ1-5
clone size: .
D gene: TRBD1
CDR3 DNA: TGTGCCAGCAGTTTAAGTGACAGGGAAAGGAGGAGCAATCAGCCCCAGCATTTT
CDR3 protein: CASSLSDRERRSNQPQHF

V gene: TRBV19
J gene: TRBJ2-7
clone size: .
D gene: TRBD2
CDR3 DNA: TGTGCCAGTAGTATAGTCGGAGCGGGAAGCACGAGCTCCTACGAGCAGTACTTC
CDR3 protein: CASSIVGAGSTSSYEQYF

V gene: TRBV7-9
J gene: TRBJ2-3
clone size: few
D gene: TRBD1
CDR3 DNA: TGTGCCAGCAGCCCTCCGGACAGAAGGGACAGGGTAGGCACAGATACGCAGTATTTT
CDR3 protein: CASSPPDRRDRVGTDTQYF

V gene: TRBV6-4
J gene: TRBJ2-1
clone size: few
D gene: TRBD2
CDR3 DNA: TGTGCCAGCAGTGGGCTAGCGGGAGGGAATGAGCAGTTCTTC
CDR3 protein: CASSGLAGGNEQFF

V gene: TRBV6-1
J gene: TRBJ2-7
clone size: .
D gene: TRBD1
CDR3 DNA: TGTGCCAGTACCGACCCGAGACAGGGGTTCTACGAGCAGTACTTC
CDR3 protein: CASTDPRQGFYEQYF

V gene: TRBV5-5
J gene: TRBJ2-7
clone size: once
D gene: .
CDR3 DNA: TGTGCCAGCAGCTTGGTGGCGGGGCGGGTGGGGGAGCAGTACTTC
CDR3 protein: CASSLVAGRVGEQYF

V gene: TRBV6-6
J gene: TRBJ2-3
clone size: .
D gene: TRBD2
CDR3 DNA: TGTGCCAGCAGCCTCGGGACTACCCTACGGGTGAATACGCAGTATTTT
CDR3 protein: CASSLGTTLRVNTQYF

V gene: TRBV7-2
J gene: TRBJ2-3
clone size: .
D gene: TRBD2
CDR3 DNA: TGTGCCAGCAGCTTATACCGCACTAGCGGGAGAACGGCAGATACGCAGTATTTT
CDR3 protein: CASSLYRTSGRTADTQYF

V gene: TRBV6-8
J gene: TRBJ2-7
clone size: .
D gene: .
CDR3 DNA: TGTGCCAGCTTCCCCCGGGGCTACGAGCAGTACTTC
CDR3 protein: CASFPRGYEQYF

V gene: TRBV23-1
J gene: TRBJ1-1
clone size: .
D gene: TRBD1
CDR3 DNA: TGCGCCAGCAGTCAATCGAGGACAGGGGGCCCGAACACTGAAGCTTTCTTT
CDR3 protein: CASSQSRTGGPNTEAFF

V gene: TRBV27
J gene: TRBJ2-1
clone size: .
D gene: TRBD1
CDR3 DNA: TGTGCCAGCAGTTTATCGGTGACAGGGTGCAATGAGCAGTTCTTC
CDR3 protein: CASSLSVTGCNEQFF

V gene: TRBV11-2
J gene: TRBJ1-3
clone size: .
D gene: TRBD1
CDR3 DNA: TGTGCCAGCAGCTTAGACTTCGTACAGGGGGCGCCGGGCAACACCATATATTTT
CDR3 protein: CASSLDFVQGAPGNTIYF

V gene: TRBV7-2
J gene: TRBJ2-1
clone size: .
D gene: TRBD2
CDR3 DNA: TGTGCCAGCGGGGACTATCCCCGGAAGATGAATGAGCAGTTCTTC
CDR3 protein: CASGDYPRKMNEQFF

V gene: TRBV19
J gene: TRBJ1-3
clone size: few
D gene: .
CDR3 DNA: TGTGCCAGTGGAGCATCTGGGTCTGGAAACACCATATATTTT
CDR3 protein: CASGASGSGNTIYF

V gene: TRBV6-1
J gene: TRBJ2-7
clone size: .
D gene: .
CDR3 DNA: TGTGCCAGCAGTGATAGCGGTAGCGCACCCTACGAGCAGTACTTC
CDR3 protein: CASSDSGSAPYEQYF

V gene: TRBV19
J gene: TRBJ2-7
clone size: few
D gene: .
CDR3 DNA: TGTGCCAGTAGTCCTTCCTCGGAACCTAGCTCCTACGAGCAGTACTTC
CDR3 protein: CASSPSSEPSSYEQYF

V gene: TRBV27
J gene: TRBJ2-3
clone size: .
D gene: TRBD2
CDR3 DNA: TGTGCCAGCAGTTTCCGGACTAGCGGGAGGGTTAGCACAGATACGCAGTATTTT
CDR3 protein: CASSFRTSGRVSTDTQYF

V gene: TRBV6-4
J gene: TRBJ2-5
clone size: .
D gene: .
CDR3 DNA: TGTGCCAGCAGTGACTCCCGGGGGACCCAGTACTTC
CDR3 protein: CASSDSRGTQYF

V gene: TRBV29-1
J gene: TRBJ1-5
clone size: .
D gene: TRBD1
CDR3 DNA: TGCAGCGTTGTTATACCGGGACAGGTCGATCAGCCCCAGCATTTT
CDR3 protein: CSVVIPGQVDQPQHF

V gene: TRBV28
J gene: TRBJ2-1
clone size: .
D gene: .
CDR3 DNA: TGTGCCAGCAGTTTGAGGCTAGGGGGCTCCTACAATGAGCAGTTCTTC
CDR3 protein: CASSLRLGGSYNEQFF

V gene: TRBV5-1
J gene: TRBJ1-4
clone size: .
D gene: TRBD1
CDR3 DNA: TGCGCCACCGCCCTAGAAGGGGACAGCGCTAATGAAAAACTGTTTTTT
CDR3 protein: CATALEGDSANEKLFF

V gene: TRBV9
J gene: TRBJ2-7
clone size: .
D gene: .
CDR3 DNA: TGTGCCAGCAGCGGACGCCGGGACAGACTAGGGGAGCAGTACTTC
CDR3 protein: CASSGRRDRLGEQYF

V gene: TRBV19
J gene: TRBJ2-7
clone size: .
D gene: .
CDR3 DNA: TGTGCCAGTAGTATCAATCCCAGGGATTGCGAGCAGTACTTC
CDR3 protein: CASSINPRDCEQYF